These T cell receptor beta chains were read from a single sample in a study of T-cell reconstitution after alpha-beta-depleted transplantation in children. TCRdb reprocessed the PCR reads via MiXCR and lists one record per CDR3 protein. The data show about 540,000 distinct CDR3 sequences, roughly a quarter seen once. Sequences were derived from PBMCs, sampled before TCRalphabeta/CD19-depleted stem cell transplant. The receptors were sampled from a boy in the first two years of life with Wiskott-Aldrich syndrome, due to receive a stem cell transplant. Both conserved end residues are part of each CDR3. The D gene is left open where the match is weak. Part of the rows lack a size; the others show once, few, many or a class for expanded clones.

j_call d_call clone_size v_call cdr3_aa cdr3_nt
TRBJ2-5 TRBD2 - TRBV5-1 CASSAGTSGTKIQETQYF TGCGCCAGCAGCGCCGGGACTAGCGGGACGAAAATACAAGAGACCCAGTACTTC
TRBJ2-1 TRBD2 - TRBV6-5 CASSYGTSGSMYEQFF TGTGCCAGCAGTTACGGGACTAGCGGGAGTATGTATGAGCAGTTCTTC
TRBJ2-1 - - TRBV28 CASSSFPGASGSDEQFF TGTGCCAGCAGTTCTTTTCCGGGGGCTAGCGGAAGCGATGAGCAGTTCTTC
TRBJ1-5 - - TRBV6-1 CASTRTEPSRQPQHF TGTGCCAGCACGAGGACTGAGCCAAGCCGGCAGCCCCAGCATTTT
TRBJ2-1 - - TRBV12-3/TRBV12-4 CASRRDLGYNEQFF TGTGCCAGCAGAAGGGACCTGGGGTACAATGAGCAGTTCTTC
TRBJ2-7 TRBD1 - TRBV10-2 CASSEGTGAYEQYF TGCGCCAGCAGTGAGGGGACAGGGGCCTACGAGCAGTACTTC
TRBJ1-2 - - TRBV3-1 CACSQDPRGGDGYTF TGTGCCTGCAGCCAAGATCCCCGAGGAGGGGATGGCTACACCTTC
TRBJ1-2 - - TRBV19 CASSWGLGIEEGYTF TGTGCCAGTAGTTGGGGACTCGGCATAGAGGAAGGCTACACCTTC
TRBJ2-1 - few TRBV7-7 CASSLGPVDINEQFF TGTGCCAGCAGCTTAGGGCCAGTAGACATCAATGAGCAGTTCTTC
TRBJ1-2 - - TRBV2 CASSGQFSHNYGYTF TGTGCCAGCAGTGGGCAGTTTTCGCACAATTATGGCTACACCTTC
TRBJ2-3 - - TRBV5-1 CASSFRGEFADTQYF TGCGCCAGCAGCTTCAGGGGAGAGTTTGCAGATACGCAGTATTTT
TRBJ2-1 TRBD2 - TRBV29-1 CSTSTGTSGRAQFF TGCAGCACCTCAACCGGGACTAGCGGGAGGGCGCAGTTCTTC
TRBJ2-1 - few TRBV15 CATSGLFRDEQFF TGTGCCACCAGCGGTCTTTTTCGGGATGAGCAGTTCTTC
TRBJ2-1 TRBD2 - TRBV20-1 CSAPGLAGFYNEQFF TGCAGTGCCCCGGGACTAGCGGGATTCTACAATGAGCAGTTCTTC
TRBJ1-1 - - TRBV15 CATSREGDGTESFF TGTGCCACCAGCAGAGAGGGTGATGGCACTGAATCTTTCTTT
TRBJ2-5 - - TRBV5-1 CASSLFGGSQETQYF TGCGCCAGCAGCTTGTTCGGCGGAAGTCAAGAGACCCAGTACTTC
TRBJ2-3 TRBD2 - TRBV27 CASSVSGRGTDTQYF TGTGCCAGCAGTGTAAGCGGGAGAGGCACAGATACGCAGTATTTT
TRBJ2-1 TRBD2 - TRBV12-3/TRBV12-4 CASSLSGRFNEQFF TGTGCCAGCAGTTTGAGCGGGAGGTTCAATGAGCAGTTCTTC
TRBJ2-3 - - TRBV20-1 CSARERVGRDTQYF TGCAGTGCTAGAGAGCGGGTGGGCAGGGATACGCAGTATTTT
TRBJ2-3 - few TRBV7-6 CASSFVGVTDTQYF TGTGCCAGCAGCTTTGTGGGAGTCACAGATACGCAGTATTTT
TRBJ2-1 TRBD1 few TRBV5-1 CASSENPGQRNNEQFF TGCGCCAGCAGCGAGAATCCGGGACAGCGAAACAATGAGCAGTTCTTC
TRBJ2-1 - few TRBV6-2/TRBV6-3 CASSLPDWYNEQFF TGTGCCAGCAGTTTACCGGACTGGTACAATGAGCAGTTCTTC
TRBJ1-2 - - TRBV5-1 CASSVRTGSYGYTF TGCGCCAGCAGCGTAAGGACGGGGTCCTATGGCTACACCTTC
TRBJ2-2 TRBD2 - TRBV12-3/TRBV12-4 CASCFNPILAENTGELFF TGTGCCAGCTGTTTTAACCCGATTCTAGCGGAGAACACCGGGGAGCTGTTTTTT
TRBJ1-2 - - TRBV9 CASRGAVSYGYTF TGTGCCAGCAGGGGTGCTGTCTCCTATGGCTACACCTTC
TRBJ2-3 - - TRBV7-2 CASSPVSPITDTQYF TGTGCCAGCAGCCCCGTGTCTCCTATCACAGATACGCAGTATTTT
TRBJ2-7 - - TRBV7-2 CASSKGPNSYEQYF TGTGCCAGCAGCAAAGGACCGAACTCCTACGAGCAGTACTTC